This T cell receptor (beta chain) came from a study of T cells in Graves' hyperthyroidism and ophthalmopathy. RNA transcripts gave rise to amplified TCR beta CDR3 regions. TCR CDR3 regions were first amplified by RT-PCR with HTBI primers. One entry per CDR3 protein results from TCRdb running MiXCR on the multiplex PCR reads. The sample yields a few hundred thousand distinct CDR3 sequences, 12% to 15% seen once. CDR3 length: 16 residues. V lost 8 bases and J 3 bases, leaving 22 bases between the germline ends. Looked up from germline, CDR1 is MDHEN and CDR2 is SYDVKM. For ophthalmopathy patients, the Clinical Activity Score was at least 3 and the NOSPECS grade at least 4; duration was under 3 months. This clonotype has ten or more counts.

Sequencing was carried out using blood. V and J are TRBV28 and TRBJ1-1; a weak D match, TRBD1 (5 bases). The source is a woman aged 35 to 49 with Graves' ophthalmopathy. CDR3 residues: CASPPWGDPIYTEAFF. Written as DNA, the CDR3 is TGTGCCAGCCCCCCCTGGGGGGACCCAATTTACACTGAAGCTTTCTTT.